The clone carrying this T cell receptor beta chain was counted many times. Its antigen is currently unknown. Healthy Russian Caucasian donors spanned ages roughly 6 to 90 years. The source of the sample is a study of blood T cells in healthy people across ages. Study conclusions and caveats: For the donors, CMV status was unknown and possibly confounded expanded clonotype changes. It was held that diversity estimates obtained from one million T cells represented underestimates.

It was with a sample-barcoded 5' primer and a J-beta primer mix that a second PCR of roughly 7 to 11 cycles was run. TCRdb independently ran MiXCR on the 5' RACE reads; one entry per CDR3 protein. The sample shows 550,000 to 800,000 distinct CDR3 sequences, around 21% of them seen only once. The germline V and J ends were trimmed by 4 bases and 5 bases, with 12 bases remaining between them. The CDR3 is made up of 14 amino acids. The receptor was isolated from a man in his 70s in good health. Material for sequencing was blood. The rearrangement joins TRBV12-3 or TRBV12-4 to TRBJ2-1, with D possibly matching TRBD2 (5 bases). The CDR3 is CASSSNRENNEQFF. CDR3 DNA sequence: TGTGCCAGCAGTTCCAACCGGGAAAACAATGAGCAGTTCTTC.